These T cell receptor beta chains were read from a single sample in a study. TCRdb reprocessed the RT-PCR reads via MiXCR and lists one record per CDR3 protein. This table has almost 700,000 distinct CDR3 sequences, 13% to 15% appearing once. The sequencing input was memory CD4+ T cells from blood. These receptors were collected from a female donor in good health, serving as a healthy control. CDR3s include the opening cysteine and the closing phenylalanine or tryptophan. The D gene is left open where the match is weak. Rows give clone size only sometimes, using once, few, many, or a class for an expanded clone.

j_call d_call clone_size v_call cdr3_aa cdr3_nt
TRBJ2-1 TRBD1 few TRBV19 CASSTGTEGEQFF TGTGCCAGTAGTACCGGGACAGAGGGTGAGCAGTTCTTC
TRBJ2-3 NA many TRBV5-1 CASSDTNPSTDTQYF TGCGCCAGCAGCGATACCAACCCTAGCACAGATACGCAGTATTTT
TRBJ2-6 NA NA TRBV4-3 CASSHLGSSGANVLTF TGCGCCAGCAGCCACCTCGGGAGCTCTGGGGCCAACGTCCTGACTTTC
TRBJ2-5 TRBD1 many TRBV7-2 CASSFGTGETQYF TGTGCCAGCAGCTTCGGGACAGGAGAGACCCAGTACTTC
TRBJ2-4 NA once TRBV12-3/TRBV12-4 CASSPGGGDIQYF TGTGCCAGCAGTCCCGGTGGGGGTGACATTCAGTACTTC
TRBJ1-1 NA few TRBV5-6 CASSLNFLTEAFF TGTGCCAGCAGCTTGAATTTCCTTACTGAAGCTTTCTTT
TRBJ2-1 NA many TRBV10-3 CAISDSGSQDNEQFF TGTGCCATCAGTGATTCCGGGAGCCAGGATAATGAGCAGTTCTTC
TRBJ2-1 TRBD2 NA TRBV30 CAWSDPSTGGYNEQFF TGTGCCTGGAGTGACCCCTCTACGGGGGGATACAATGAGCAGTTCTTC
TRBJ2-1 NA many TRBV9 CASSVRLSSYNEQFF TGTGCCAGCAGCGTACGGCTGAGCTCCTACAATGAGCAGTTCTTC
TRBJ1-2 TRBD1 NA TRBV10-3 CAISFAQGAKSYGYTF TGTGCCATCAGTTTCGCACAGGGGGCCAAGTCCTATGGCTACACCTTC
TRBJ2-7 NA few TRBV20-1 CSVWANTQYEQYF TGCAGTGTATGGGCCAATACCCAGTACGAGCAGTACTTC
TRBJ2-3 NA NA TRBV6-2/TRBV6-3 CASSSIAERRADTQYF TGTGCCAGCAGTTCCATAGCGGAAAGGCGGGCAGATACGCAGTATTTT
TRBJ2-5 NA few TRBV7-9 CASSFRGIQYPQETQYF TGTGCCAGCAGCTTCCGCGGGATCCAGTACCCTCAAGAGACCCAGTACTTC
TRBJ2-3 TRBD2 few TRBV7-9 CASSWGRAATDTQYF TGTGCCAGCAGCTGGGGGAGGGCAGCCACAGATACGCAGTATTTT
TRBJ1-5 TRBD1 many TRBV20-1 CSARKTGTGNQPQHF TGCAGTGCGAGAAAGACAGGGACAGGCAATCAGCCCCAGCATTTT
TRBJ2-2 TRBD2 NA TRBV3-1 CASSPSGTRGNTGELFF TGTGCCAGCAGCCCTTCCGGGACTAGGGGGAACACCGGGGAGCTGTTTTTT
TRBJ2-7 TRBD2 many TRBV6-6 CASSYRASGETYEQYF TGTGCCAGCAGTTACCGGGCTAGCGGGGAGACCTACGAGCAGTACTTC
TRBJ1-3 TRBD1 few TRBV4-3 CASSLTRGGGNTIYF TGCGCCAGCAGCCTGACCCGAGGAGGGGGCAACACCATATATTTT
TRBJ2-7 TRBD1 once TRBV5-1 CASSYQTGTLEWIYEQYF TGCGCCAGCAGCTATCAGACAGGGACCCTAGAATGGATTTACGAGCAGTACTTC
TRBJ1-4 NA few TRBV7-8 CASSDPGLTNEKLFF TGTGCCAGCAGCGACCCAGGGCTTACTAATGAAAAACTGTTTTTT
TRBJ2-1 TRBD2 many TRBV11-2 CASSWALAGNEQFF TGTGCCAGCAGCTGGGCACTAGCGGGGAATGAGCAGTTCTTC
TRBJ1-4 NA few TRBV27 CASSWVPNEKLFF TGTGCCAGCAGTTGGGTACCTAATGAAAAACTGTTTTTT